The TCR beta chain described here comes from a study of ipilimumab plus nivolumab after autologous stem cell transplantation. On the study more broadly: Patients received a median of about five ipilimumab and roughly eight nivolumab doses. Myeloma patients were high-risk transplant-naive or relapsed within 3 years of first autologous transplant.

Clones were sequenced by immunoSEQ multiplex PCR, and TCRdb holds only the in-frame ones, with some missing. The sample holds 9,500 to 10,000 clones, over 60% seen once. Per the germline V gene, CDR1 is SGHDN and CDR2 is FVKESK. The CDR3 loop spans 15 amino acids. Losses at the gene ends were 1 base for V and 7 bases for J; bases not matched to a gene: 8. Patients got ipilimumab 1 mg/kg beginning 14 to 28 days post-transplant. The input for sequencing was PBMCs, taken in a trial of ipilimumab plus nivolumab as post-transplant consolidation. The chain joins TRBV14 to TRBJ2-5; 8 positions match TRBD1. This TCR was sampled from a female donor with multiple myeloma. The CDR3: CASSQVGRGHGTQYF. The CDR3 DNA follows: TGTGCCAGCAGCCAAGTAGGCAGGGGGCACGGGACCCAGTACTTC.